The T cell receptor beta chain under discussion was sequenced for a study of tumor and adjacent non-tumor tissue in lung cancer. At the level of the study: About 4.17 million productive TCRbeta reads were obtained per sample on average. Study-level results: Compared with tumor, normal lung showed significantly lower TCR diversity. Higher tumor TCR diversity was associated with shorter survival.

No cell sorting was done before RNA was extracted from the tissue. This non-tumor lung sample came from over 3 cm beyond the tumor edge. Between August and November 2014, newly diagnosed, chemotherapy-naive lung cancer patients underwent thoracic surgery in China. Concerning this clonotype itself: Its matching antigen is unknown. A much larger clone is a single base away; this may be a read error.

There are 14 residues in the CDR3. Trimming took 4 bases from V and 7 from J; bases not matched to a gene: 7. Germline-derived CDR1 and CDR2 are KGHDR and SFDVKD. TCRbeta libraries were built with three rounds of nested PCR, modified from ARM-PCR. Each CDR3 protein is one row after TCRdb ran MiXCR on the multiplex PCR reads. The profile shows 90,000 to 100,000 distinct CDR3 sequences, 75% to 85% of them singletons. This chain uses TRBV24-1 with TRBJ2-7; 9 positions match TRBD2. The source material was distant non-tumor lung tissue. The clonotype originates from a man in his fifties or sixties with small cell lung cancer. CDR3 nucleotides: TGTGCCACCAGTGAGGCTAGCGGGAAGGAGGAGCAGTACTTC. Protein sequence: CATSEASGKEEQYF.